The 29 T cell receptor beta chains presented below share a single source sample, sequenced in a study of neurological immune-mediated disorders. MiXCR, run by TCRdb on the 5' RACE reads, gives a single entry per CDR3 protein. This sample yields fewer than 35,000 distinct CDR3 sequences, of which roughly 4.4% are seen a single time; approximately 22% belongs to the top ten. The sequencing input was PBMCs. The receptors were gathered from a young man in good health.

This clonotype was observed many times. In DNA form, the CDR3 reads TGTGCCAGCTCACCACAGAACAGTCAAGAGACCCAGTACTTC. It yields the protein CASSPQNSQETQYF. The rearrangement links TRBV18 to TRBJ2-5; D remains unclear. The CDR3 has 14 residues. Germline CDR1 KGHSH, CDR2 LQKENI. Deletions cut 1 base from V and 2 bases from J, with 8 bases between.

At least ten counts were recorded for this clonotype. The V and J genes are TRBV7-9 and TRBJ1-1; D is uncertain. Per germline, CDR1 SEHNR and CDR2 FQNEAQ (reference sequence). This CDR3 is built from 13 residues. Trimming pared 5 bases from V and 4 bases from J, leaving 11 bases between. The CDR3 coding sequence is TGTGCCAGCAGCCCCGGCGGTGGCACTGAAGCTTTCTTT. Protein sequence: CASSPGGGTEAFF.

This clonotype was picked up many times. The genes are TRBV24-1 and TRBJ1-3, with D possibly being TRBD1 (5 bases). Per the germline V gene, CDR1 is KGHDR and CDR2 is SFDVKD. The CDR3 contains 14 residues. V lost 7 bases and J lost 0, with 9 bases in between. As DNA, the CDR3 is TGTGCCACCAGACAGGCCCGCTCTGGAAACACCATATATTTT. It specifies CATRQARSGNTIYF.

This clonotype occurred many times. The V and J genes are TRBV12-3 or TRBV12-4 and TRBJ2-3; 7 bases map to TRBD1. With 5 bases clipped from V and 6 bases from J, the junction kept 14 bases outside the gene matches. The CDR3 loop spans 16 amino acids. This CDR3 is CASSNYRGPGGDTQYF. The DNA of the CDR3 is TGTGCCAGCAGTAACTACAGGGGCCCCGGTGGGGATACGCAGTATTTT.

There are a few counts of this clonotype. CDR3 sequence (DNA): TGTGCCAGCAGCCCATCCCTAGCGGGGGGGAGTAAATCGCTTCGTGAGCAGTTCTTC. Its protein product is CASSPSLAGGSKSLREQFF. The V and J genes are TRBV14 and TRBJ2-1; 12 bases are a match to TRBD2. The V and J ends lost 4 bases and 9 bases, in that order; junction bases with no gene match: 19. The CDR3 length is 19 residues. Germline V gene sequence: CDR1 SGHDN, CDR2 FVKESK.

This chain uses TRBV18 with TRBJ2-4; D gene unclear. The CDR3 runs to 15 residues. Between the trimmed V and J ends, which lost 3 bases and 4 bases, there was a span of 13 bases. CDR1 and CDR2 (germline): KGHSH, LQKENI. CDR3 bases: TGTGCCAGCTCACCCCCCCAGGACGGGAAAAACATTCAGTACTTC. Protein product: CASSPPQDGKNIQYF.

This clonotype has a count of ten or more. The genes are TRBV6-5 and TRBJ2-3; the D is unclear. V was pared by 1 base and J by 3 bases, with 11 bases between. Germline CDR1 reads MNHEY; CDR2 reads SVGAGI. The CDR3 sequence is 15 residues long. This CDR3 reads CASSYYYKSTDTQYF. The DNA for the CDR3 is TGTGCCAGCAGTTACTATTACAAAAGTACAGATACGCAGTATTTT.

Many counts were recorded for this clonotype. V usage is TRBV6-6 and J usage is TRBJ2-1, with D possibly being TRBD2 (6 bases). The length of the CDR3 is 14 residues. V lost 10 bases, J lost 8 bases, and 21 bases lay in between. Germline CDR1 reads MNHNY; CDR2 reads SVGAGI (reference sequence). In DNA form, the CDR3 reads TGTGCCACCTGCAGGGCGACCGGCGGGGATGAGCAGTTCTTC. Translation gives CATCRATGGDEQFF.

This clonotype appeared a few times. CDR3 amino acids: CASSGGGGANVLTF. The CDR3 bases are TGCGCCAGCAGCGGGGGCGGTGGGGCCAACGTCCTGACTTTC. This chain links TRBV5-1 with TRBJ2-6, with D maybe TRBD1 (6 bases). Trimming shortened V by 4 bases and J by 3 bases, and 8 bases separated the two germline ends. The length of the CDR3 is 14 residues. Germline CDR1 and CDR2: SGHRS and YFSETQ.

This clonotype was recorded many times. The CDR3 reads CASSLAPGNYGYTF. CDR3 sequence (DNA): TGTGCCAGCAGCTTGGCTCCAGGGAACTATGGCTACACCTTC. The V and J genes are TRBV5-5 and TRBJ1-2; TRBD1 is a possible D gene (5 bases). This CDR3 contains 14 residues. Germline values: CDR1 SGHKS, CDR2 YYEKEE (reference sequence). Trimming cost V 0 bases and J 2 bases, with 8 bases left between them.

This clonotype showed up many times. The genes are TRBV29-1 and TRBJ1-1, with D tentatively TRBD1 (6 bases). Trimming shortened V by 4 bases and J by 4 bases, and 10 bases separated the two germline ends. Germline CDR1 SQVTM, CDR2 ANQGSEA. This CDR3 comprises 12 residues. CDR3 residues: CSVVGGATEAFF. The CDR3 bases are TGCAGCGTTGTAGGGGGGGCCACTGAAGCTTTCTTT.

This clonotype was counted ten times or more. This chain joins TRBV7-6 and TRBJ2-7, with D possibly being TRBD2 (7 bases). CDR1 SGHVS and CDR2 FNYEAQ come from the germline V gene. The CDR3 is 15 amino acids. V dropped 2 bases and J dropped 4 bases, with 15 bases sitting between them. CDR3 in DNA: TGTGCCAGCAGCTTATCTTCGGGGAGGGGGTACGAGCAGTACTTC. Its protein is CASSLSSGRGYEQYF.

This clonotype was found many times. CDR3 loop: CASSREPSQETQYF. In nucleotides, the CDR3 is TGCGCCAGCAGCCGGGAGCCGAGTCAAGAGACCCAGTACTTC. The V call is TRBV5-1, the J call TRBJ2-5; TRBD2 is a possible D gene (6 bases). Trimming took 4 bases from V and 2 from J, leaving 12 bases between them. The CDR3 length is 14 residues. Germline loops: CDR1 SGHRS, CDR2 YFSETQ.

The table lists this clonotype with many counts. Here the CDR3 DNA reads TGCGCCAGCAGCTCGACAGGGGGCCCAAATGAAAAACTGTTTTTT. Translation gives CASSSTGGPNEKLFF. This chain connects TRBV5-1 to TRBJ1-4, with 10 bases matching TRBD1. Per the germline V gene, CDR1 is SGHRS and CDR2 is YFSETQ. V shed 3 bases, J shed 5 bases, and the junction held 4 bases outside the gene matches. This CDR3 contains 15 residues.

This clonotype was recorded many times. The J gene is TRBJ2-2, the V gene TRBV20-1; D is perhaps TRBD1 or TRBD2 (5 bases each). Germline CDR1 DFQATT, CDR2 SNEGSKA (reference sequence). Trimming pared 6 bases from V and 3 bases from J, leaving 17 bases between. CDR3 length equals 15 residues. CDR3 DNA sequence: TGCAGTGCCATCCCTGGGGGTAGGGACACCGGGGAGCTGTTTTTT. Its translation is CSAIPGGRDTGELFF.

This clonotype is labeled as medium-sized. V is TRBV20-1 and J is TRBJ1-1, with unresolved D. The V end was cut by 3 bases, the J end by 3 bases, with 14 bases between. CDR1 DFQATT and CDR2 SNEGSKA come from the germline V gene (reference sequence). The CDR3 loop spans 14 amino acids. The CDR3 DNA reads as TGCAGTGCTAGGGAGGGTAGGTCGGACACTGAAGCTTTCTTT. Protein: CSAREGRSDTEAFF.

This clonotype was found many times. The chain combines TRBV5-5 with TRBJ2-7; 8 bases line up with TRBD1. CDR3 length: 15 amino acids. Germline assignment: CDR1 SGHKS and CDR2 YYEKEE (reference sequence). Unmatched junction bases numbered 4, after V lost 0 bases and J lost 2 bases. The CDR3 protein is CASSLAGQGTYEQYF. The CDR3 coding sequence is TGTGCCAGCAGCTTGGCTGGACAGGGAACCTACGAGCAGTACTTC.

The sample holds many counts of this clonotype. The rearrangement uses TRBV6-1 and TRBJ2-7; 9 bases fit TRBD2. The J segment lost 3 bases and the V segment lost 10 bases, leaving 7 bases of the junction unmatched. Germline CDR1 reads MNHNS; CDR2 reads SASEGT. The CDR3 has 13 residues. CDR3: CATGLAPNYEQYF. The CDR3 DNA is TGTGCCACCGGACTAGCGCCAAACTACGAGCAGTACTTC.

This clonotype was seen repeatedly, ten times or more. V gene TRBV6-5 combines with J gene TRBJ2-7; D is undetermined. The CDR3 contains 15 residues. CDR1 is MNHEY, CDR2 SVGAGI, per germline. Between the trimmed V and J ends, which lost 2 bases and 5 bases, there was a span of 16 bases. CDR3 residues: CASSYGRQGPHEQYF. The DNA for the CDR3 is TGTGCCAGCAGTTACGGGCGGCAAGGGCCCCACGAGCAGTACTTC.

The sample holds many counts of this clonotype. This chain joins TRBV19 and TRBJ2-6; D unresolved. The CDR3 loop spans 13 amino acids. Germline V CDR1 and CDR2: LNHDA, SQIVND (reference sequence). The V end was cut by 6 bases, the J end by 5 bases, with 8 bases between. The CDR3 nucleotides are TGTGCCAGTAGGGGCCTAAGGGCCAACGTCCTGACTTTC. Translation: CASRGLRANVLTF.

This clonotype was found many times. The chain employs TRBV6-5 and TRBJ1-2; D possibly corresponds to TRBD1 (6 bases). Trimming took off 0 bases at V and 7 bases at J, with 15 bases between the two ends. The CDR3 loop spans 15 amino acids. CDR1 is MNHEY, CDR2 SVGAGI, per germline. Written as DNA, the CDR3 is TGTGCCAGCAGTTACTCCCACGGGGGCTTGGGTGGCTACACCTTC. It yields the protein CASSYSHGGLGGYTF.

This clonotype was seen repeatedly, ten times or more. This chain joins TRBV5-1 and TRBJ2-1; D is possibly TRBD1 (5 bases). V was trimmed by 7 bases and J by 9 bases, leaving 14 bases between them. CDR3 length: 12 amino acids. The V gene's germline CDR1 is SGHRS and CDR2 YFSETQ. The CDR3 coding sequence is TGCGCCAGCGGGGATGGGGCAGGTGAGCAGTTCTTC. This gives the protein CASGDGAGEQFF.

This clonotype was seen ten or more times. The V gene is TRBV27, the J gene TRBJ1-2; D is ambiguous. Germline values: CDR1 MNHEY, CDR2 SMNVEV (reference sequence). CDR3 length: 18 residues. Trimming pared 6 bases from V and 5 bases from J, leaving 28 bases between. The CDR3 loop reads CASSRLGGTGPLRYGYTF. The DNA for the CDR3 is TGTGCCAGCAGCCGACTCGGCGGCACTGGGCCGCTAAGGTATGGCTACACCTTC.

This clonotype was recorded many times. The J gene is TRBJ2-7, the V gene TRBV6-5; 8 nucleotides align to TRBD1. Germline CDR1 is MNHEY and CDR2 is SVGAGI. Losses at the gene ends were 7 bases for V and 5 bases for J; bases not matched to a gene: 7. The CDR3 has 13 residues. CDR3 sequence: CASNKGQEDEQYF. For the CDR3, the DNA is TGTGCCAGCAACAAGGGACAGGAGGACGAGCAGTACTTC.

This clonotype has a count of ten or more. V gene TRBV5-1 combines with J gene TRBJ2-5; D is possibly TRBD2 (5 bases). The V gene's germline CDR1 is SGHRS and CDR2 YFSETQ. The V and J ends lost 2 bases and 8 bases respectively, with 22 bases between them. There are 16 residues in the CDR3. CDR3 sequence (DNA): TGCGCCAGCAGCTTAGGTTCACAGTCGGCCGGGGAAACCCAGTACTTC. It is translated as CASSLGSQSAGETQYF.

In this sample, this clonotype turned up many times. The chain combines TRBV4-1 with TRBJ2-7; no clear D gene. Germline V gene sequence: CDR1 MGHRA, CDR2 YSYEKL. The CDR3 is 13 amino acids. V shed 3 bases and J shed 4 bases, with 10 bases lying between them. The CDR3 coding sequence is TGCGCCAGCAGCCACCAATCTAGATACGAGCAGTACTTC. Protein: CASSHQSRYEQYF.

This clonotype occurred many times. The CDR3 DNA follows: TGTGCCAGTAGTTTTTGGAACACTGAAGCTTTCTTT. Encoded protein: CASSFWNTEAFF. The V gene is TRBV19, the J gene TRBJ1-1; D uncertain. The CDR3 length is 12 residues. V was clipped by 5 bases and J by 1 base, with 5 bases between them. CDR1 and CDR2 from the germline V gene are LNHDA and SQIVND (reference sequence).

This clonotype came up many times. The rearrangement links TRBV24-1 to TRBJ2-5, with TRBD1 as a possible D gene (6 bases). Trimming took 4 bases from V and 4 from J, leaving 12 bases between them. CDR1 KGHDR and CDR2 SFDVKD come from the germline V gene. CDR3 length: 14 residues. CDR3 sequence (DNA): TGTGCCACCAGTGACTCGGGACAAGGAGAGACCCAGTACTTC. Translating it yields CATSDSGQGETQYF.

This clonotype was recorded at least ten times. The chain uses TRBV6-5 and TRBJ2-5; D unresolved. Germline V gene lookup returns CDR1 MNHEY and CDR2 SVGAGI. The CDR3 is 14 residues long. Trimming stripped 2 bases from V and 1 base from J, with 8 bases between. CDR3 region: CASSYVSVQETQYF. CDR3 DNA sequence: TGTGCCAGCAGTTACGTCAGTGTCCAAGAGACCCAGTACTTC.